These 31 T cell receptor beta chains came from one sample sequenced in a study of identifying expanded T cells in peripheral blood. Profiled with immunoSEQ multiplex PCR; TCRdb holds only in-frame clones, not every one. The table has 65,000 to 95,000 clones, roughly 84% seen once. Sequences were obtained from blood. All receptors come from a person aged 18-69 years in good health.

V and J are TRBV7-2 and TRBJ2-3; 10 bases agree with TRBD2. The CDR3 sequence is 16 residues long. V trimming: 5 bases; J trimming: 2 bases; junction bases outside the gene matches: 7. Germline V gene lookup returns CDR1 SGHTA and CDR2 FQGNSA. The CDR3 DNA reads as TGTGCCAGCAGCCCGGGACTAGCGCACATCACAGATACGCAGTATTTT. Protein product: CASSPGLAHITDTQYF.

The gene calls are TRBV19 and TRBJ2-3; TRBD2 agrees at 9 bases. With V trimmed by 6 bases and J by 6 bases, 4 bases remained unmatched. The CDR3 is 13 residues long. The V gene's germline CDR1 is LNHDA and CDR2 SQIVND (reference sequence). The CDR3 coding sequence is TGTGCCAGTAGGGTAGCGGGAGCTGATACGCAGTATTTT. As protein: CASRVAGADTQYF.

The V call is TRBV6-6, the J call TRBJ2-2; TRBD1 might be the D (6 bases). V lost 5 bases to trimming and J lost 2 bases, with 12 bases between them. The CDR3 covers 15 residues. The germline V gene has CDR1 MNHNY and CDR2 SVGAGI (reference sequence). CDR3 DNA: TGTGCCAGCAGTGACGGACAGCTTAACACCGGGGAGCTGTTTTTT. Protein sequence: CASSDGQLNTGELFF.

This clone was seen a single time. The rearrangement links TRBV19 to TRBJ1-2, with D unresolved. Trimming took 5 bases from V and 9 from J, leaving 22 bases between them. Per germline, CDR1 LNHDA and CDR2 SQIVND (reference sequence). This CDR3 comprises 15 residues. Here the CDR3 DNA reads TGTGCCAGTAGTCGTTCGGCAGGTAGAGAGAATAGCTACACCTTC. This gives the protein CASSRSAGRENSYTF.

The chain couples TRBV18 to TRBJ2-7, with D perhaps TRBD1 (5 bases). Trimming removed 0 bases at V and 1 base at J, with 13 bases between. The CDR3 has 16 residues. Germline V lookup: CDR1 KGHSH, CDR2 LQKENI. CDR3 DNA sequence: TGTGCCAGCTCACCACCGGGTTTAGGGGAATCCTACGAGCAGTACTTC. Translation gives CASSPPGLGESYEQYF.

This chain connects TRBV9 to TRBJ2-7; D call uncertain. V was pared by 0 bases and J by 2 bases, with 18 bases between. Germline CDR1 and CDR2: SGDLS and YYNGEE. The CDR3 has 17 residues. CDR3 sequence: CASSVGATAEIPYEQYF. The CDR3 coding sequence is TGTGCCAGCAGCGTAGGGGCAACGGCGGAGATTCCCTACGAGCAGTACTTC.

The chain is built from TRBV27 and TRBJ2-7; possible D gene TRBD1, 5 bases. V was pared by 5 bases and J by 4 bases, with 15 bases between. Germline V gene lookup returns CDR1 MNHEY and CDR2 SMNVEV (reference sequence). The CDR3 length is 14 residues. The CDR3 protein is CASSARVPIYEQYF. In DNA form, the CDR3 reads TGTGCCAGCAGTGCCAGGGTTCCCATTTACGAGCAGTACTTC.

The rearrangement uses TRBV30 and TRBJ2-7; D might be TRBD2 (6 bases). Trimming took 1 base from V and 2 from J, leaving 12 bases between them. Germline V gene lookup returns CDR1 GTSNPN and CDR2 SVGIG (reference sequence). The length of the CDR3 is 14 residues. Written as DNA, the CDR3 is TGTGCCTGGAGTGAGGGGAGGCCTACCTACGAGCAGTACTTC. It encodes CAWSEGRPTYEQYF. The entire variable domain, with the rest obtained from reference TRBV30 and TRBJ2-7, is as follows: SQTIHQWPATLVQPVGSPLSLECTVEGTSNPNLYWYRQAAGRGLQLLFYSVGIGQISSEVPQNLSASRPQDRQFILSSKKLLLSDSGFYLCAWSEGRPTYEQYFGPGTRLTVT.

The J gene is TRBJ2-1, the V gene TRBV19; a possible D gene is TRBD2 (6 bases). Germline V gives CDR1 LNHDA, CDR2 SQIVND (reference sequence). With 4 bases removed from V and 2 bases from J, the gap between germline ends came to 15 bases. The CDR3 is 16 amino acids. The CDR3 here is CASSTGSWGAYNEQFF. The CDR3 DNA reads TGTGCCAGTAGTACGGGGAGTTGGGGGGCCTACAATGAGCAGTTCTTC.

The V call is TRBV5-5, the J call TRBJ1-5; 7 positions agree with TRBD1. Germline CDR1 reads SGHKS; CDR2 reads YYEKEE (reference sequence). Losses at the gene ends were 5 bases for V and 0 bases for J; bases not matched to a gene: 11. This CDR3 region has 17 residues. The CDR3 region has the DNA TGTGCCAGCAGTTTCGCCGGGACAGCCACTAGCAATCAGCCCCAGCATTTT. Amino acid sequence: CASSFAGTATSNQPQHF.

V gene TRBV7-9 combines with J gene TRBJ2-1, with 7 bases matching TRBD2. Germline lookup yields CDR1 SEHNR and CDR2 FQNEAQ (reference sequence). The junction had 14 bases not matched to a gene; V was cut back by 4 bases and J by 8 bases. The CDR3 is 16 amino acids. CDR3: CASSSPLRGRSYEQFF. The DNA of the CDR3 is TGTGCCAGCAGCTCCCCGTTACGCGGGAGATCGTATGAGCAGTTCTTC.

The V gene is TRBV15, the J gene TRBJ1-4, with D possibly being TRBD1 (6 bases). Germline V gene lookup returns CDR1 LNHNV and CDR2 YYDKDF (reference sequence). Between the trimmed V and J ends, which lost 8 bases and 5 bases, there was a span of 15 bases. This CDR3 has 14 amino acids. The CDR3 bases are TGTGCCACCTCGCAGGGGATTTCAAATGAAAAACTGTTTTTT. Its protein product is CATSQGISNEKLFF.

The table lists this clone with a count of one. The rearrangement uses TRBV5-4 and TRBJ2-5; 11 bases line up with TRBD1. The V and J ends lost 4 bases and 3 bases, in that order; junction bases with no gene match: 2. CDR1 SGHNT and CDR2 YYREEE come from the germline V gene (reference sequence). CDR3 length equals 14 residues. The CDR3 protein is CASSPGQGEETQYF. The CDR3 DNA sequence: TGTGCCAGCAGCCCGGGACAGGGGGAAGAGACCCAGTACTTC.

The chain carries TRBV4-3 and TRBJ2-7; 7 bases are a match to TRBD2. J lost 4 bases, V lost 4 bases, and 10 bases had no gene match. Per the germline V gene, CDR1 is LGHNA and CDR2 is YSLEER. The CDR3 runs 15 residues. DNA of the CDR3: TGCGCCAGCAGCCGCATGCGGGAGCGGGATTACGAGCAGTACTTC. This sequence encodes CASSRMRERDYEQYF.

This chain connects TRBV15 to TRBJ1-5; D is unclear. The CDR3 extends over 12 amino acids. V lost 0 bases to trimming and J lost 6 bases, with 3 bases between them. Per germline, CDR1 LNHNV and CDR2 YYDKDF (reference sequence). In DNA, the CDR3 is TGTGCCACCAGCAGAGATGCTCAGCCCCAGCATTTT. Protein product: CATSRDAQPQHF. Variable domain in full (rest from reference TRBV15 and TRBJ1-5): DAMVIQNPRYQVTQFGKPVTLSCSQTLNHNVMYWYQQKSSQAPKLLFHYYDKDFNNEADTPDNFQSRRPNTSFCFLDIRSPGLGDTAMYLCATSRDAQPQHFGDGTRLSIL.

This clone was seen once. The chain recombines TRBV2 with TRBJ1-5; D unresolved. V lost 1 base to trimming and J lost 15 bases, with 10 bases between them. The CDR3 totals 11 residues. Germline V gene data show CDR1 as SNHLY and CDR2 as FYNNEI. CDR3 protein: CASSEDSWAHF. The CDR3 DNA is TGTGCCAGCAGTGAAGATTCGTGGGCGCATTTT.

V usage is TRBV5-8 and J usage is TRBJ2-7; D is undetermined. Germline V gene sequence: CDR1 SGHTS, CDR2 YDEGEE. V shed 5 bases and J shed 5 bases, with 17 bases lying between them. The CDR3 runs to 14 residues. CDR3 sequence reads: CASSHGDRTDEQYF. As DNA, the CDR3 is TGTGCCAGCAGTCATGGTGACCGCACGGACGAGCAGTACTTC.

V is TRBV7-2 and J is TRBJ2-7; 7 bases are a match to TRBD2. Per germline, CDR1 SGHTA and CDR2 FQGNSA. This CDR3 has 14 amino acids. V dropped 6 bases and J dropped 4; count of bases not matched to a gene: 9. The CDR3 DNA is TGTGCCAGCAGTTATGGCCGTAGCGGGTACGAGCAGTACTTC. It yields the protein CASSYGRSGYEQYF.

Of note for this clone: The junction and the germline gene differ at one end; a read error may be behind it. The chain joins TRBV7-7 to TRBJ2-1, with 9 bases aligning to TRBD2. The CDR3 consists of 15 residues. The germline gives CDR1 SSHAT, CDR2 FNYEAQ (reference sequence). The CDR3 spells CASSLLAGTYNEQFF. CDR3 coding DNA: TGTGCTAGCAGCTTACTAGCGGGTACCTACAATGAGCAGTTCTTC.

This sequence joins TRBV7-3 and TRBJ2-3; possibly TRBD2 for D (6 bases). V gave up 5 bases and J gave up 0 bases, with 18 bases separating them. The germline V gene encodes CDR1 SGHTA and CDR2 FQGTGA. This CDR3 comprises 17 residues. The CDR3 DNA reads TGTGCCAGCAGCCCCCGCCTCAGCGCGGGGAGCACAGATACGCAGTATTTT. Translated, it gives CASSPRLSAGSTDTQYF. Drawing the rest from reference TRBV7-3 and TRBJ2-3, the complete variable domain is GAGVSQTPSNKVTEKGKYVELRCDPISGHTALYWYRQSLGQGPEFLIYFQGTGAADDSGLPNDRFFAVRPEGSVSTLKIQRTERGDSAVYLCASSPRLSAGSTDTQYFGPGTRLTVL.

J is TRBJ2-7 and V is TRBV28; D possibly corresponds to TRBD1 (6 bases). Germline-derived CDR1 and CDR2 are MDHEN and SYDVKM. The CDR3 extends over 16 amino acids. Trimming took 3 bases from V and 3 from J, leaving 18 bases between them. CDR3 region: CASSFGAGAHFYEQYF. The DNA of the CDR3 is TGTGCCAGCAGTTTTGGAGCAGGGGCACACTTCTACGAGCAGTACTTC.

This clone was seen only a few times. Without the conserved terminal phenylalanine or tryptophan, this CDR3 likely stems from a read error. The DNA is omitted, as the CDR3 cannot be located on it reliably, and the CDR3 follows TCRdb's listing. This sequence joins TRBV28 and TRBJ2-7; the table's D call, TRBD2, has no DNA check behind it. Germline CDR1 reads MDHEN; CDR2 reads SYDVKM. The CDR3 has 15 residues if both end residues are counted. This chain's CDR3 is CASRPSGLRTSGVPM.

The chain has TRBV19 and TRBJ2-7, with 11 bases lining up with TRBD2. The germline CDR1 and CDR2 sequences are LNHDA and SQIVND (reference sequence). This CDR3 is 15 amino acids long. Unmatched junction bases numbered 1, after V lost 1 base and J lost 2 bases. As DNA, the CDR3 is TGTGCCAGTAGTATAGGACTAGCGGGAACCTACGAGCAGTACTTC. It codes for CASSIGLAGTYEQYF.

This rearrangement joins TRBV5-1 to TRBJ1-5, with a tentative D call TRBD1 (6 bases). The CDR3 totals 20 residues. The germline V gene encodes CDR1 SGHRS and CDR2 YFSETQ. Trimming removed 2 bases from V and 1 base from J, with 25 bases in between. As DNA, the CDR3 is TGCGCCAGCAGCTTCTCTTATGACCGGGACATCGGAAGGAGCAATCAGCCCCAGCATTTT. Translating gives CASSFSYDRDIGRSNQPQHF.

This chain uses TRBV6-5 with TRBJ1-2, with TRBD1 matching over 8 bases. The CDR3 covers 15 residues. Germline CDR1 and CDR2: MNHEY and SVGAGI. The ends lost 4 bases at V and 3 bases at J; junction bases unmatched: 7. The CDR3, as DNA: TGTGCCAGCAGTTTCTTGGACAGGGTGGACTATGGCTACACCTTC. This encodes CASSFLDRVDYGYTF.

This chain links TRBV7-2 with TRBJ2-3; D not certain. The V end was cut by 1 base, the J end by 2 bases, with 13 bases between. The CDR3 has 16 amino acids. Germline CDR1 and CDR2: SGHTA and FQGNSA. The CDR3 DNA reads TGTGCCAGCAGCTTAGAGGCGGCACTTGACACAGATACGCAGTATTTT. As protein: CASSLEAALDTDTQYF.

The chain joins TRBV7-9 to TRBJ2-5, with 7 bases identical to TRBD2. The V gene's germline CDR1 is SEHNR and CDR2 FQNEAQ (reference sequence). V trimming: 3 bases; J trimming: 1 base; junction bases outside the gene matches: 8. The CDR3 is 16 residues long. In nucleotides, the CDR3 is TGTGCCAGCAGCTTTAACAGCGGGAAAGGCCAAGAGACCCAGTACTTC. It is translated as CASSFNSGKGQETQYF.

This chain connects TRBV2 to TRBJ2-7; 13 bases are shared with TRBD2. The CDR3 consists of 15 residues. From germline, CDR1 is SNHLY and CDR2 FYNNEI. J gave up 4 bases and V 6 bases, and 6 bases lay outside the gene matches. CDR3 residues: CASRSRTSGSYEQYF. The CDR3 bases are TGTGCCAGCAGGAGCCGGACTAGCGGGAGTTACGAGCAGTACTTC.

J is TRBJ2-1 and V is TRBV11-3; no reliable D call. Between the trimmed V and J ends, which lost 1 base and 5 bases, there was a span of 15 bases. The CDR3 contains 16 residues. Germline CDR1 reads SGHNT; CDR2 reads YENEEA. CDR3 sequence reads: CASSLGTVLSDNEQFF. The DNA for the CDR3 is TGTGCCAGCAGCTTAGGGACGGTCCTTTCTGACAATGAGCAGTTCTTC. The entire variable domain, with the rest obtained from reference TRBV11-3 and TRBJ2-1, is as follows: EAGVVQSPRYKIIEKKQPVAFWCNPISGHNTLYWYLQNLGQGPELLIRYENEEAVDDSQLPKDRFSAERLKGVDSTLKIQPAELGDSAVYLCASSLGTVLSDNEQFFGPGTRLTVL.

The chain employs TRBV7-2 and TRBJ2-2; 16 bases fit TRBD2. The germline V gene encodes CDR1 SGHTA and CDR2 FQGNSA. There are 17 residues in the CDR3. J lost 4 bases, V lost 4 bases, and 3 bases had no gene match. The CDR3 nucleotides read TGTGCCAGCAGCTCAGGGACTAGCGGGAGGGGCACCGGGGAGCTGTTTTTT. The encoded protein is CASSSGTSGRGTGELFF.

This chain links TRBV7-3 with TRBJ2-3, with D perhaps matching TRBD2 (5 bases). V gave up 1 base and J gave up 1 base, with 15 bases separating them. There are 17 residues in the CDR3. Germline CDR1 and CDR2: SGHTA and FQGTGA. The CDR3, as DNA: TGTGCCAGCAGCTTAAGACCACTTCTGGAGGGCACAGATACGCAGTATTTT. Protein product: CASSLRPLLEGTDTQYF.